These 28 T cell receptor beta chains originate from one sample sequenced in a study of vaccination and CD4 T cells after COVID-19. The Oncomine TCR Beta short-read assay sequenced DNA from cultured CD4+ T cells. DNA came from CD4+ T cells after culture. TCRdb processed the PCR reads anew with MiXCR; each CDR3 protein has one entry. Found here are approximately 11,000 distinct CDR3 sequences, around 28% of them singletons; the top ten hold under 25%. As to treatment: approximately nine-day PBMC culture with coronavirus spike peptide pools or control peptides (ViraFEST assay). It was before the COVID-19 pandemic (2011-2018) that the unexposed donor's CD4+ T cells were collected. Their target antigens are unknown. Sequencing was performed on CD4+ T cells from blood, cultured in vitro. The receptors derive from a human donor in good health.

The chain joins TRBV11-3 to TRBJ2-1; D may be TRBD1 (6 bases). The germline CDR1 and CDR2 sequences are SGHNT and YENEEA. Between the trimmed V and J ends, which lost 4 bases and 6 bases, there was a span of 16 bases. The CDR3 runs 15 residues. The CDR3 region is CASSSRTVSANEQFF. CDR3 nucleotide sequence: TGTGCCAGCAGCTCACGGACAGTTTCTGCCAATGAGCAGTTCTTC.

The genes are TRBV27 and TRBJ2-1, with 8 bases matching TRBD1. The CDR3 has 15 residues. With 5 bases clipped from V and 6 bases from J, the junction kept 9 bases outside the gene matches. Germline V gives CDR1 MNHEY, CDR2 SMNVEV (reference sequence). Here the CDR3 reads CASSLLGQGPNEQFF. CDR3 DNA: TGTGCCAGCAGTCTCCTTGGACAGGGACCCAATGAGCAGTTCTTC.

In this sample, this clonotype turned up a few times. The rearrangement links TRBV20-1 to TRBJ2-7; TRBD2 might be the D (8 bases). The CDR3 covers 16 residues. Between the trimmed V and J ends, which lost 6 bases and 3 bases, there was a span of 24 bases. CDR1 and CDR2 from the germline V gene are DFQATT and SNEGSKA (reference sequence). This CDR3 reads CSAGTASGSSRYEQYF. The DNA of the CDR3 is TGCAGTGCCGGGACAGCCAGCGGGAGCTCCCGCTACGAGCAGTACTTC.

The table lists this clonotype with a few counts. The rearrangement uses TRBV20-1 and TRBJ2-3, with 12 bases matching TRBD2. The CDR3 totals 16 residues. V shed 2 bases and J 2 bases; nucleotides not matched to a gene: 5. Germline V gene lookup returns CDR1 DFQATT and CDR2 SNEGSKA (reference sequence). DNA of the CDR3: TGCAGTGCTAGATCCGGACTAGCGGGATACACAGATACGCAGTATTTT. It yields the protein CSARSGLAGYTDTQYF.

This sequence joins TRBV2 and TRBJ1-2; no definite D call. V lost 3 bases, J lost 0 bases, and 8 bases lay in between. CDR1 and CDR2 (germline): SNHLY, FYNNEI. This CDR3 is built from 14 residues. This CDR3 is CASSETGTNYGYTF. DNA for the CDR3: TGTGCCAGCAGTGAGACGGGTACTAACTATGGCTACACCTTC.

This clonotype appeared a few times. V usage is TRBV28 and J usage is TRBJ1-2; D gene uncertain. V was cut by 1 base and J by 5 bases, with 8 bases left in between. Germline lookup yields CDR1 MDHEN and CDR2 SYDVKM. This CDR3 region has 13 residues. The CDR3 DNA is TGTGCCAGCAGTTTATTATTAGGATATGGCTACACCTTC. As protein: CASSLLLGYGYTF.

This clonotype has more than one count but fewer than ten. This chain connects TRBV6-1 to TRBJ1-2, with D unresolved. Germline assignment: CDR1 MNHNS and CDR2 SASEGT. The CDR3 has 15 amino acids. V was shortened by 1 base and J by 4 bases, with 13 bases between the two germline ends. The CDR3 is CASSEGRGTVYGYTF. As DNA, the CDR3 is TGTGCCAGCAGTGAAGGGCGGGGTACCGTCTATGGCTACACCTTC.

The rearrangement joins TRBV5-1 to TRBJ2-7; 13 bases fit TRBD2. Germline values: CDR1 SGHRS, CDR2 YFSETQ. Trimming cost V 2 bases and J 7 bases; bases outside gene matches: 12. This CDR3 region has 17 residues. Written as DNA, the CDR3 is TGCGCCAGCAGCTTCGGCCAAGGACTAGCGGGAGCTTGGGAGCAGTACTTC. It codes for CASSFGQGLAGAWEQYF.

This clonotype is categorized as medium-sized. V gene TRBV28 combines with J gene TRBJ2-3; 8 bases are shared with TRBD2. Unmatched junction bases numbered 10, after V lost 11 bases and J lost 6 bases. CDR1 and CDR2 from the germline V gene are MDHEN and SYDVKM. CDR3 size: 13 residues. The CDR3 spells CALGGAWGDTQYF. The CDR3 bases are TGTGCCCTCGGGGGGGCTTGGGGGGATACGCAGTATTTT.

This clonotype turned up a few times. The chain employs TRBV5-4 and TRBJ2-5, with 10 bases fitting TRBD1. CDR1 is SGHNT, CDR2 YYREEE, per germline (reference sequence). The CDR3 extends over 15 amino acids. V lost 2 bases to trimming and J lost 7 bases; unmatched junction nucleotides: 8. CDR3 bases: TGTGCCAGCAGCTTCGGGACAGGGGATGTAGGGACCCAGTACTTC. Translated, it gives CASSFGTGDVGTQYF.

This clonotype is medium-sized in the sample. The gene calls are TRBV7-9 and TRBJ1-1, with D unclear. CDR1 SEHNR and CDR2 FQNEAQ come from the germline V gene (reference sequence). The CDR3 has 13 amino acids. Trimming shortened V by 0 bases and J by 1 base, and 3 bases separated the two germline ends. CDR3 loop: CASSLAGNTEAFF. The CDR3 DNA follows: TGTGCCAGCAGCTTAGCAGGGAACACTGAAGCTTTCTTT.

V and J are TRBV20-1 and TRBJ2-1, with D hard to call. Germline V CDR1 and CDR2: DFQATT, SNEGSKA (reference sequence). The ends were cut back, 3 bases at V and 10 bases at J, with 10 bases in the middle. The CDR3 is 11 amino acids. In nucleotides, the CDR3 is TGCAGTGCTAGTCGGGCAGTAGAGCAGTTCTTC. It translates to CSASRAVEQFF.

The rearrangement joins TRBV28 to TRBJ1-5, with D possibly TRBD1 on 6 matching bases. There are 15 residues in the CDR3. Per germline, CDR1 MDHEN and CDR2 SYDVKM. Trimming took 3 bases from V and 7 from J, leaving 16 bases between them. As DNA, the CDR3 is TGTGCCAGCAGTTTTACGTCCGGGGGCGGACAGCCCCAGCATTTT. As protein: CASSFTSGGGQPQHF. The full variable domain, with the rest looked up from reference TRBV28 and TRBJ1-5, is DVKVTQSSRYLVKRTGEKVFLECVQDMDHENMFWYRQDPGLGLRLIYFSYDVKMKEKGDIPEGYSVSREKKERFSLILESASTNQTSMYLCASSFTSGGGQPQHFGDGTRLSIL.

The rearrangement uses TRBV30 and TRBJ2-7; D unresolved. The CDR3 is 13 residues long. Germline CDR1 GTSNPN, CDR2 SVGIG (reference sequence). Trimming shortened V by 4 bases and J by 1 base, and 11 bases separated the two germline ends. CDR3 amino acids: CAWTLGTSYEQYF. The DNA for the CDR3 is TGTGCCTGGACCCTCGGCACATCCTACGAGCAGTACTTC. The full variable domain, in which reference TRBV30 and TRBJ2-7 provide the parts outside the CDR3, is SQTIHQWPATLVQPVGSPLSLECTVEGTSNPNLYWYRQAAGRGLQLLFYSVGIGQISSEVPQNLSASRPQDRQFILSSKKLLLSDSGFYLCAWTLGTSYEQYFGPGTRLTVT.

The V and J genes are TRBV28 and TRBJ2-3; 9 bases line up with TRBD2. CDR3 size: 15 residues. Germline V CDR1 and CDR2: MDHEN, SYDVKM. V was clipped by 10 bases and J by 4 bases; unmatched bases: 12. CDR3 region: CATHPAGGVADTQYF. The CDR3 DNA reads TGTGCCACCCATCCCGCGGGAGGGGTGGCAGATACGCAGTATTTT.

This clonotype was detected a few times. This CDR3 is CASSPSRSLYEQYF. CDR3 nucleotides: TGTGCCAGCAGCCCCTCAAGGTCCCTCTACGAGCAGTACTTC. The chain carries TRBV7-2 and TRBJ2-7; no reliable D call. The CDR3 consists of 14 residues. From germline, CDR1 is SGHTA and CDR2 FQGNSA. Trimming took 5 bases from V and 3 from J, leaving 14 bases between them.

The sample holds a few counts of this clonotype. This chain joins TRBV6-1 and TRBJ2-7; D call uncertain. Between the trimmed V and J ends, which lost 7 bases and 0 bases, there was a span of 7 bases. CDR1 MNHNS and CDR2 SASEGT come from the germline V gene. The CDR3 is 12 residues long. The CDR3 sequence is CASTESSYEQYF. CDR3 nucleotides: TGTGCCAGCACCGAGAGCTCCTACGAGCAGTACTTC.

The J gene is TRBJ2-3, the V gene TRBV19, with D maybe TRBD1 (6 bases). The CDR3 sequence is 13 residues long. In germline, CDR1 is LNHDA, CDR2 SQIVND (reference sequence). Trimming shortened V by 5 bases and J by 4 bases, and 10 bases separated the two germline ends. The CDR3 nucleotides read TGTGCCAGTAGTGCCAGGGGAGCAGATACGCAGTATTTT. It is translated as CASSARGADTQYF.

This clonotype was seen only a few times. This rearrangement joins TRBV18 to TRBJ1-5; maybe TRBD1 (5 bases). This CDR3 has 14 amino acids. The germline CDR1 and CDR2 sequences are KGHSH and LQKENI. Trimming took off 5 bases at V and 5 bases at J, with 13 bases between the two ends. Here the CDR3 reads CASSLRQKDQPQHF. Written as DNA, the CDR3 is TGTGCCAGCTCATTACGACAGAAGGATCAGCCCCAGCATTTT.

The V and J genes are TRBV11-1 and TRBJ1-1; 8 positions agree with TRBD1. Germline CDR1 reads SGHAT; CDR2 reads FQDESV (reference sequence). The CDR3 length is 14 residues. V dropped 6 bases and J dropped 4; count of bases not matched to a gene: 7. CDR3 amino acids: CASSLQGGSTEAFF. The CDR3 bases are TGTGCCAGCAGTTTACAGGGGGGGTCCACTGAAGCTTTCTTT.

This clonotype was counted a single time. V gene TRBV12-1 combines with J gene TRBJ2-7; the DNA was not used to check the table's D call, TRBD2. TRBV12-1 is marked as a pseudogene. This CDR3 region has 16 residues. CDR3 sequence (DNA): TGTGCCAGCAGACTAATCCCGGGGGCGAAACGTTACGAGCAGTACTTC. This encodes CASRLIPGAKRYEQYF.

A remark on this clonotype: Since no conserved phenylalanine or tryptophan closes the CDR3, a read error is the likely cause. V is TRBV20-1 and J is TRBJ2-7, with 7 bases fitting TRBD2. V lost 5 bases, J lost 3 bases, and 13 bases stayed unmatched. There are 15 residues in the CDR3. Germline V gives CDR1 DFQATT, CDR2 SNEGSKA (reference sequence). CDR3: CSARALAANYYEQYL. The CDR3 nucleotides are TGCAGTGCTCGCGCTCTAGCGGCCAACTACTACGAGCAGTACCTC.

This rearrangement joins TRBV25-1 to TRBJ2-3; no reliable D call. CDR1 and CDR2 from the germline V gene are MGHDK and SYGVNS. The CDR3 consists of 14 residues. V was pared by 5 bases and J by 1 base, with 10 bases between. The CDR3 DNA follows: TGTGCCAGCAGTCACCCGGGCGGCACAGATACGCAGTATTTT. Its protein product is CASSHPGGTDTQYF.

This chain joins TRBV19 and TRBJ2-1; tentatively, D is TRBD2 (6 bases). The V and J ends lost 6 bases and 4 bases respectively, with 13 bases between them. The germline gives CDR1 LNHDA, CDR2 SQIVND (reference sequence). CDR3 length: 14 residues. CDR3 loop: CASRVHGGYNEQFF. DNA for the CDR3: TGTGCCAGTAGGGTCCACGGAGGGTACAATGAGCAGTTCTTC. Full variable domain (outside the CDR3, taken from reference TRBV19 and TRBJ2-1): DGGITQSPKYLFRKEGQNVTLSCEQNLNHDAMYWYRQDPGQGLRLIYYSQIVNDFQKGDIAEGYSVSREKKESFPLTVTSAQKNPTAFYLCASRVHGGYNEQFFGPGTRLTVL.

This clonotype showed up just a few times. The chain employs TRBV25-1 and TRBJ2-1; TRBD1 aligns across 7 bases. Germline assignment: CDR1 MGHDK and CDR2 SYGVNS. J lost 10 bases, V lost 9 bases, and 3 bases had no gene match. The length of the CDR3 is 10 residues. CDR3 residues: CARGTAEQFF. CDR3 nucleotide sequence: TGTGCCAGGGGGACAGCCGAGCAGTTCTTC.

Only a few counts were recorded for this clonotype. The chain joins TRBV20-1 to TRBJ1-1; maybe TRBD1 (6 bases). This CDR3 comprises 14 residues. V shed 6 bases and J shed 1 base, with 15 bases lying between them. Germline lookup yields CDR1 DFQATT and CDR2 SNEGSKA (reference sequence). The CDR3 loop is CSALRGPGNTEAFF. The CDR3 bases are TGCAGTGCCCTTCGGGGGCCAGGGAACACTGAAGCTTTCTTT.

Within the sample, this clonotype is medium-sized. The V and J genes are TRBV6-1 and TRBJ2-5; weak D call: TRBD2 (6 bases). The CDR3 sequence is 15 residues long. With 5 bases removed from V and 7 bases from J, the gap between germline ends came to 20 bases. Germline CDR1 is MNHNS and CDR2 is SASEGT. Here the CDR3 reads CASSHGTGEARTQYF. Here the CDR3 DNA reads TGTGCCAGCAGTCACGGGACTGGGGAGGCCCGGACCCAGTACTTC.

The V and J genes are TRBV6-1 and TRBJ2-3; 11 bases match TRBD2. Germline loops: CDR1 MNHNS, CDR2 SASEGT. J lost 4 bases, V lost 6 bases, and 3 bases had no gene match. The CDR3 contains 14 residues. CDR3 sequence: CASRPGLAADTQYF. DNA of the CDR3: TGTGCCAGCAGACCGGGACTAGCGGCAGATACGCAGTATTTT.